The 18 T cell receptor beta chains in this list originate from one sample, sequenced in a study of T cells after yellow fever vaccination. TCRdb itself ran the 5' RACE reads through MiXCR, one entry per CDR3 protein. The sample holds approximately 550,000 distinct CDR3 sequences, less than 20% seen once. The material sequenced was PBMCs, taken 15 days after the yellow fever booster vaccination. The receptor source for this set is a young man who received the YFV17D yellow fever vaccine.

The chain carries TRBV2 and TRBJ2-5; 10 nucleotides align to TRBD2. The CDR3 totals 14 residues. Germline assignment: CDR1 SNHLY and CDR2 FYNNEI. J lost 1 base, V lost 7 bases, and 3 bases had no gene match. CDR3 amino acids: CASKKREGQETQYF. DNA for the CDR3: TGTGCCAGCAAAAAGCGGGAGGGCCAAGAGACCCAGTACTTC.

The chain employs TRBV5-1 and TRBJ2-7; 9 bases match TRBD1. CDR3 length: 14 amino acids. CDR1 is SGHRS and CDR2 is YFSETQ in the germline V gene. V was clipped by 5 bases and J by 2 bases; unmatched bases: 5. The CDR3 reads CASRGQGLTYEQYF. CDR3 bases: TGCGCCAGCAGGGGACAGGGTTTAACCTACGAGCAGTACTTC.

The chain has TRBV18 and TRBJ2-7; TRBD1 agrees at 10 bases. The CDR3 covers 13 residues. From germline, CDR1 is KGHSH and CDR2 LQKENI. Trimming cost V 8 bases and J 6 bases; bases outside gene matches: 7. CDR3 loop: CASDRDRGSEQYF. CDR3 DNA sequence: TGTGCCAGCGACCGGGACAGGGGAAGCGAGCAGTACTTC.

The gene calls are TRBV9 and TRBJ2-1; 10 nucleotides agree with TRBD2. V shed 3 bases, J shed 7 bases, and the junction held 4 bases outside the gene matches. The CDR3 is 14 residues long. Germline lookup yields CDR1 SGDLS and CDR2 YYNGEE. The CDR3 protein is CASSERLAGNEQFF. Here the CDR3 DNA reads TGTGCCAGCAGCGAGCGACTAGCGGGTAATGAGCAGTTCTTC. Full variable domain (remainder filled in from reference TRBV9 and TRBJ2-1): DSGVTQTPKHLITATGQRVTLRCSPRSGDLSVYWYQQSLDQGLQFLIQYYNGEERAKGNILERFSAQQFPDLHSELNLSSLELGDSALYFCASSERLAGNEQFFGPGTRLTVL.

The J gene is TRBJ2-1, the V gene TRBV4-3; tentative D call: TRBD1 (6 bases). The CDR3 extends over 14 amino acids. Germline CDR1 is LGHNA and CDR2 is YSLEER. Trimming shortened V by 0 bases and J by 7 bases, and 10 bases separated the two germline ends. The CDR3, as DNA: TGCGCCAGCAGCCAAGATACAGGGTGGAATGAGCAGTTCTTC. This sequence encodes CASSQDTGWNEQFF.

This clonotype has more than one count but fewer than ten. V gene TRBV30 combines with J gene TRBJ2-2, with a tentative D call TRBD2 (6 bases). Per the germline V gene, CDR1 is GTSNPN and CDR2 is SVGIG (reference sequence). This CDR3 is built from 15 residues. The germline V and J ends were trimmed by 4 bases and 1 base, with 13 bases remaining between them. CDR3 DNA sequence: TGTGCCTGGATGCGGGGTGGTTTGAACACCGGGGAGCTGTTTTTT. Amino acid sequence: CAWMRGGLNTGELFF.

This clonotype occurred a few times. V gene TRBV6-5 combines with J gene TRBJ2-1, with a possible D match to TRBD1 (6 bases). Germline values: CDR1 MNHEY, CDR2 SVGAGI. Deletions cut 6 bases from V and 4 bases from J, with 10 bases between. The CDR3 is made up of 13 amino acids. CDR3 amino acids: CASRGAEYNEQFF. The CDR3 DNA sequence: TGTGCCAGCAGGGGGGCAGAGTACAATGAGCAGTTCTTC.

Only a few counts were recorded for this clonotype. The J gene is TRBJ2-7, the V gene TRBV20-1; no clear D gene. From germline, CDR1 is DFQATT and CDR2 SNEGSKA (reference sequence). The CDR3 sequence is 14 residues long. V lost 0 bases to trimming and J lost 6 bases, with 15 bases between them. The CDR3 here is CSARENGLAGEQYF. The CDR3, as DNA: TGCAGTGCTAGAGAGAACGGGTTGGCAGGCGAGCAGTACTTC.

This clonotype was picked up a small number of times. The chain employs TRBV5-4 and TRBJ2-1; perhaps TRBD2 as D (5 bases). This CDR3 has 13 residues. The V end lost 10 bases, the J end lost 8 bases, and 19 bases lay between the germline ends. Germline-derived CDR1 and CDR2 are SGHNT and YYREEE (reference sequence). DNA of the CDR3: TGTGCCGGCACCCGGGGTGCGGCTGATGAGCAGTTCTTC. This encodes CAGTRGAADEQFF. Full variable domain (remainder filled in from reference TRBV5-4 and TRBJ2-1): ETGVTQSPTHLIKTRGQQVTLRCSSQSGHNTVSWYQQALGQGPQFIFQYYREEENGRGNFPPRFSGLQFPNYSSELNVNALELDDSALYLCAGTRGAADEQFFGPGTRLTVL.

The chain is built from TRBV10-3 and TRBJ2-5, with unresolved D. CDR3 length: 13 amino acids. The V and J ends lost 3 bases and 1 base respectively, with 6 bases between them. CDR1 and CDR2 (germline): ENHRY, SYGVKD. The CDR3 here is CAISDQPQETQYF. The CDR3 coding sequence is TGTGCCATCAGTGATCAACCCCAAGAGACCCAGTACTTC.

There are a few counts of this clonotype. This chain connects TRBV5-6 to TRBJ2-5; D is perhaps TRBD1 (5 bases). Germline CDR1 SGHDT, CDR2 YYEEEE. This CDR3 is 15 amino acids long. Trimming left V 3 bases short and J 5 bases short, with 17 bases between. CDR3 protein: CASSYLTVRRETQYF. The CDR3 coding sequence is TGTGCCAGCAGCTACCTGACAGTTAGAAGGGAGACCCAGTACTTC. The variable domain in full, completed from reference TRBV5-6 and TRBJ2-5, reads DAGVTQSPTHLIKTRGQQVTLRCSPKSGHDTVSWYQQALGQGPQFIFQYYEEEERQRGNFPDRFSGHQFPNYSSELNVNALLLGDSALYLCASSYLTVRRETQYFGPGTRLLVL.

This clonotype occurred a few times. This chain joins TRBV24-1 and TRBJ2-3; maybe TRBD2 (5 bases). With 2 bases removed from V and 8 bases from J, the gap between germline ends came to 22 bases. CDR3 length: 17 residues. Germline V lookup: CDR1 KGHDR, CDR2 SFDVKD. This CDR3 reads CATSDSLLGSFRGTQYF. CDR3 sequence (DNA): TGTGCCACCAGTGATTCCCTACTTGGGTCGTTTCGGGGTACGCAGTATTTT.

In its sample, this clonotype was seen once. J is TRBJ2-5 and V is TRBV20-1, with 7 bases matching TRBD1. With 3 bases clipped from V and 2 bases from J, the junction kept 6 bases outside the gene matches. Germline V gene sequence: CDR1 DFQATT, CDR2 SNEGSKA (reference sequence). CDR3 length equals 14 residues. CDR3 bases: TGCAGTGCTAGTTACCAGGGGGTACAAGAGACCCAGTACTTC. This translates into CSASYQGVQETQYF.

The V call is TRBV18, the J call TRBJ1-1; 8 bases fit TRBD1. V shed 3 bases and J 3 bases; nucleotides not matched to a gene: 3. Per germline, CDR1 KGHSH and CDR2 LQKENI. This CDR3 region has 14 residues. CDR3: CASSPLTGDTEAFF. CDR3 nucleotide sequence: TGTGCCAGCTCACCCTTGACAGGGGACACTGAAGCTTTCTTT.

The chain recombines TRBV27 with TRBJ2-7; weak D call: TRBD2 (5 bases). The CDR3 extends over 14 amino acids. Germline CDR1 and CDR2: MNHEY and SMNVEV (reference sequence). V shed 2 bases and J shed 2 bases, with 10 bases lying between them. CDR3 protein: CASSLSGFPYEQYF. DNA for the CDR3: TGTGCCAGCAGTTTAAGCGGATTTCCCTACGAGCAGTACTTC.

V is TRBV7-2 and J is TRBJ1-2; no clear D gene. This CDR3 has 16 amino acids. Trimming pared 0 bases from V and 0 bases from J, leaving 11 bases between. Germline V gene sequence: CDR1 SGHTA, CDR2 FQGNSA. CDR3 coding DNA: TGTGCCAGCAGCTTAGCGGCCCAGGTCGCTAACTATGGCTACACCTTC. Encoded protein: CASSLAAQVANYGYTF.

This chain connects TRBV20-1 to TRBJ1-5; weak D call: TRBD1 (5 bases). The V gene's germline CDR1 is DFQATT and CDR2 SNEGSKA (reference sequence). Trimming pared 2 bases from V and 5 bases from J, leaving 7 bases between. This CDR3 is built from 12 residues. The CDR3 loop reads CSARQGHQPQHF. The CDR3 DNA is TGCAGTGCTAGACAGGGACATCAGCCCCAGCATTTT.

In this sample, this clonotype turned up a few times. This sequence joins TRBV5-1 and TRBJ2-3, with TRBD2 matching 11 bases. The V gene's germline CDR1 is SGHRS and CDR2 YFSETQ. The CDR3 totals 15 residues. After removal of 5 bases from V and 1 base from J, the junction contained 3 bases not matched to a gene. The CDR3 nucleotides read TGCGCCAGCAGACAACTAGCGGGAGGCACAGATACGCAGTATTTT. This encodes CASRQLAGGTDTQYF. Together with reference TRBV5-1 and TRBJ2-3, the CDR3 gives the full variable domain: KAGVTQTPRYLIKTRGQQVTLSCSPISGHRSVSWYQQTPGQGLQFLFEYFSETQRNKGNFPGRFSGRQFSNSRSEMNVSTLELGDSALYLCASRQLAGGTDTQYFGPGTRLTVL.